This entry lists 21 T cell receptor beta chains sequenced from one sample in a study of somatic mutations in cytotoxic T cells in rheumatoid arthritis. Produced via immunoSEQ multiplex PCR; TCRdb's table is partial and in-frame only. The sample records 910 or so clones, approximately 80% being singletons. The sample was CD8+ T cells sorted from blood. The receptors shown here come from a woman aged 60-75 years with rheumatoid arthritis.

The chain uses TRBV6-5 and TRBJ2-5; perhaps TRBD2 as D (5 bases). Germline CDR1 MNHEY, CDR2 SVGAGI. The length of the CDR3 is 14 residues. The V gene lost 0 bases and the J gene lost 4 bases, with 9 bases spanning the gap. CDR3 protein: CASSYSGRGETQYF. The CDR3 nucleotides are TGTGCCAGCAGTTACTCAGGGAGAGGAGAGACCCAGTACTTC.

This clone showed up just once. V is TRBV7-2 and J is TRBJ1-4; D remains ambiguous. This CDR3 has 15 residues. Germline V gives CDR1 SGHTA, CDR2 FQGNSA. Trimming cost V 2 bases and J 0 bases, with 7 bases left between them. The CDR3: CASSLTSSTNEKLFF. CDR3 DNA sequence: TGTGCCAGCAGCTTAACTTCCTCAACTAATGAAAAACTGTTTTTT.

CDR3 nucleotide sequence: TGTGCCAGCAGCCCCTATGGACCGACAGGGCCGAACACTGAAGCTTTCTTT. Encoded protein: CASSPYGPTGPNTEAFF. The V and J genes are TRBV9 and TRBJ1-1; TRBD1 matches 7 bases. Losses at the gene ends were 4 bases for V and 1 base for J; bases not matched to a gene: 13. The germline V gene encodes CDR1 SGDLS and CDR2 YYNGEE. The CDR3 consists of 17 residues. The full variable domain, in which reference TRBV9 and TRBJ1-1 provide the parts outside the CDR3, is DSGVTQTPKHLITATGQRVTLRCSPRSGDLSVYWYQQSLDQGLQFLIQYYNGEERAKGNILERFSAQQFPDLHSELNLSSLELGDSALYFCASSPYGPTGPNTEAFFGQGTRLTVV.

The chain joins TRBV4-1 to TRBJ1-5; D is unclear. Between the trimmed V and J ends, which lost 3 bases and 6 bases, there was a span of 9 bases. CDR3 size: 13 residues. Germline-derived CDR1 and CDR2 are MGHRA and YSYEKL. Here the CDR3 reads CASSQRSGQPQHF. For the CDR3, the DNA is TGCGCCAGCAGCCAGCGGTCTGGTCAGCCCCAGCATTTT.

The V and J genes are TRBV7-2 and TRBJ1-2; perhaps TRBD1 as D (6 bases). Deletions cut 1 base from V and 7 bases from J, with 16 bases between. The germline V gene has CDR1 SGHTA and CDR2 FQGNSA. The CDR3 is 15 residues long. CDR3 amino acids: CASSLVDRAGVGYTF. The CDR3 nucleotides are TGTGCCAGCAGCTTAGTGGATAGGGCAGGGGTTGGCTACACCTTC.

The chain combines TRBV27 with TRBJ1-2, with 8 bases matching TRBD1. V shed 4 bases, J shed 7 bases, and the junction held 11 bases outside the gene matches. CDR1 is MNHEY and CDR2 is SMNVEV in the germline V gene (reference sequence). This CDR3 contains 15 residues. In DNA, the CDR3 is TGTGCCAGCAGTTCGGGACAGGTGGCCTTGGGTGGCTACACCTTC. It codes for CASSSGQVALGGYTF.

The rearrangement joins TRBV9 to TRBJ2-3, with TRBD2 matching 9 bases. Per the germline V gene, CDR1 is SGDLS and CDR2 is YYNGEE. This CDR3 comprises 15 residues. The V and J ends lost 4 bases and 5 bases, in that order; junction bases with no gene match: 8. DNA of the CDR3: TGTGCCAGCAGCCCGAGCGGGGGGATTGTAGATACGCAGTATTTT. Translation: CASSPSGGIVDTQYF.

The rearrangement uses TRBV19 and TRBJ2-2; D uncertain. The germline V and J ends were trimmed by 3 bases and 6 bases, with 5 bases remaining between them. This CDR3 contains 12 residues. Germline loops: CDR1 LNHDA, CDR2 SQIVND (reference sequence). The chain's CDR3 is CASSISAGELFF. The CDR3 DNA is TGTGCCAGTAGTATCTCGGCCGGGGAGCTGTTTTTT. Full variable domain (remainder filled in from reference TRBV19 and TRBJ2-2): DGGITQSPKYLFRKEGQNVTLSCEQNLNHDAMYWYRQDPGQGLRLIYYSQIVNDFQKGDIAEGYSVSREKKESFPLTVTSAQKNPTAFYLCASSISAGELFFGEGSRLTVL.

In its sample, this clone was seen once. V usage is TRBV4-2 and J usage is TRBJ2-5; D is perhaps TRBD2 (5 bases). Trimming removed 4 bases from V and 7 bases from J, with 7 bases in between. CDR1 LGHNA and CDR2 YNFKEQ come from the germline V gene. This CDR3 contains 11 residues. This CDR3 is CASSPGWTQYF. As DNA, the CDR3 is TGTGCCAGCAGCCCGGGATGGACCCAGTACTTC.

The V gene is TRBV4-1, the J gene TRBJ1-1; perhaps TRBD1 as D (6 bases). The CDR3 loop spans 13 amino acids. The germline V and J ends were trimmed by 4 bases and 6 bases, with 12 bases remaining between them. Germline-derived CDR1 and CDR2 are MGHRA and YSYEKL. The CDR3 here is CASSRGGRSEAFF. As DNA, the CDR3 is TGCGCCAGCAGCCGGGGGGGGCGTTCTGAAGCTTTCTTT.

The rearrangement links TRBV19 to TRBJ1-6; D not resolved. CDR3 size: 15 residues. CDR1 is LNHDA, CDR2 SQIVND, per germline (reference sequence). V was cut by 4 bases and J by 0 bases, with 7 bases left in between. The CDR3 sequence is CASSKGGSYNSPLHF. CDR3 DNA sequence: TGTGCCAGTAGTAAGGGAGGCTCCTATAATTCACCCCTCCACTTT.

The V gene is TRBV5-1, the J gene TRBJ2-7; 10 nucleotides line up with TRBD1. J lost 0 bases, V lost 0 bases, and 3 bases had no gene match. This CDR3 has 16 amino acids. Germline values: CDR1 SGHRS, CDR2 YFSETQ. The CDR3 DNA is TGCGCCAGCAGCTTGGGGGGACAGGGGTTCTCCTACGAGCAGTACTTC. Translating it yields CASSLGGQGFSYEQYF. The complete variable domain, with remaining parts taken from reference TRBV5-1 and TRBJ2-7, reads KAGVTQTPRYLIKTRGQQVTLSCSPISGHRSVSWYQQTPGQGLQFLFEYFSETQRNKGNFPGRFSGRQFSNSRSEMNVSTLELGDSALYLCASSLGGQGFSYEQYFGPGTRLTVT.

Remarks on this clone: The DNA is omitted, as the CDR3 cannot be located on it reliably, and the CDR3 follows TCRdb's listing. The gene calls are TRBV4-1 and TRBJ2-2; the table's D call TRBD2 went unverified against the DNA. In germline, CDR1 is MGHRA, CDR2 YSYEKL. The CDR3 sequence runs 14 residues, both termini included. The CDR3 protein is CASSQGFGAGELFF.

The chain recombines TRBV7-2 with TRBJ2-7, with TRBD2 matching over 10 bases. The CDR3 length is 15 residues. Germline V lookup: CDR1 SGHTA, CDR2 FQGNSA. Germline trimming cut 5 bases from V and 2 bases from J; bases unmatched to any gene: 6. The CDR3 nucleotides are TGTGCCAGCAGCACAACTAGCGGGGCAACCTACGAGCAGTACTTC. This sequence encodes CASSTTSGATYEQYF.

The CDR3 DNA is TGTGCCAGCACCGAGAGGGGGGAGACCCAGTACTTC. Translating gives CASTERGETQYF. The rearrangement links TRBV7-9 to TRBJ2-5, with D perhaps matching TRBD1 (6 bases). Trimming left V 7 bases short and J 5 bases short, with 11 bases between. The CDR3 consists of 12 residues. Germline-derived CDR1 and CDR2 are SEHNR and FQNEAQ (reference sequence).

The V and J genes are TRBV10-3 and TRBJ2-1; 12 nucleotides align to TRBD2. Germline V gene data show CDR1 as ENHRY and CDR2 as SYGVKD. This CDR3 region has 17 residues. The J segment lost 0 bases and the V segment lost 10 bases, leaving 10 bases of the junction unmatched. CDR3 sequence: CATGGLAGQSSYNEQFF. The DNA for the CDR3 is TGTGCCACCGGGGGACTAGCGGGTCAGAGCTCCTACAATGAGCAGTTCTTC.

This sequence joins TRBV5-4 and TRBJ2-7; D gene unclear. V was pared by 3 bases and J by 5 bases, with 15 bases between. CDR1 is SGHNT, CDR2 YYREEE, per germline (reference sequence). The CDR3 loop spans 14 amino acids. The chain's CDR3 is CASSYLTEGHEQYF. CDR3 DNA sequence: TGTGCCAGCAGCTACCTAACAGAAGGTCACGAGCAGTACTTC.

This clone was detected once. This chain connects TRBV4-1 to TRBJ2-5, with 10 nucleotides matching TRBD2. CDR1 is MGHRA, CDR2 YSYEKL, per germline. V lost 0 bases to trimming and J lost 5 bases; unmatched junction nucleotides: 3. This CDR3 comprises 15 residues. As DNA, the CDR3 is TGCGCCAGCAGCCAAGAACCAGCGGGGGGGGAGACCCAGTACTTC. This translates into CASSQEPAGGETQYF.

This rearrangement joins TRBV18 to TRBJ1-5; 8 bases match TRBD1. CDR1 KGHSH and CDR2 LQKENI come from the germline V gene. The junction had 6 bases not matched to a gene; V was cut back by 2 bases and J by 6 bases. The CDR3 extends over 15 amino acids. CDR3 sequence reads: CASSPTGQGVQPQHF. The CDR3 bases are TGTGCCAGCTCACCAACTGGACAGGGAGTTCAGCCCCAGCATTTT. Variable domain in full (rest from reference TRBV18 and TRBJ1-5): NAGVMQNPRHLVRRRGQEARLRCSPMKGHSHVYWYRQLPEEGLKFMVYLQKENIIDESGMPKERFSAEFPKEGPSILRIQQVVRGDSAAYFCASSPTGQGVQPQHFGDGTRLSIL.

The CDR3 protein is CATSRGAGATNEQFF. CDR3 bases: TGTGCCACCAGCAGGGGAGCGGGGGCCACCAATGAGCAGTTCTTC. The chain has TRBV15 and TRBJ2-1; 8 bases line up with TRBD2. CDR1 and CDR2 (germline): LNHNV, YYDKDF (reference sequence). After removal of 3 bases from V and 6 bases from J, the junction contained 7 bases not matched to a gene. CDR3 length: 15 amino acids.

The V and J genes are TRBV19 and TRBJ2-7, with D hard to call. From germline, CDR1 is LNHDA and CDR2 SQIVND (reference sequence). There are 14 residues in the CDR3. With 6 bases removed from V and 2 bases from J, the gap between germline ends came to 14 bases. In DNA form, the CDR3 reads TGTGCCAGTAGGGTCGATAATGGGCCCTACGAGCAGTACTTC. Encoded protein: CASRVDNGPYEQYF. The full variable domain, with the rest looked up from reference TRBV19 and TRBJ2-7, is DGGITQSPKYLFRKEGQNVTLSCEQNLNHDAMYWYRQDPGQGLRLIYYSQIVNDFQKGDIAEGYSVSREKKESFPLTVTSAQKNPTAFYLCASRVDNGPYEQYFGPGTRLTVT.